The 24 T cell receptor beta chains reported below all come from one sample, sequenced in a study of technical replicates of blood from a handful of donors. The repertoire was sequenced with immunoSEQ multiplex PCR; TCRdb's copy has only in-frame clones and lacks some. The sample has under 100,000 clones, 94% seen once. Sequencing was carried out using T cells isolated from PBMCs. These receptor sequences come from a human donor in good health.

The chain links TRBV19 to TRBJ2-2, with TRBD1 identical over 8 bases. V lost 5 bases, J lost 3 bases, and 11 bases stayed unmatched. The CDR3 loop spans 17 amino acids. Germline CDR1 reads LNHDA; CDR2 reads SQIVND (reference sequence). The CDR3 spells CASSPRWAGGDTGELFF. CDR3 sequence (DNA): TGTGCCAGTAGTCCACGGTGGGCAGGGGGCGACACCGGGGAGCTGTTTTTT.

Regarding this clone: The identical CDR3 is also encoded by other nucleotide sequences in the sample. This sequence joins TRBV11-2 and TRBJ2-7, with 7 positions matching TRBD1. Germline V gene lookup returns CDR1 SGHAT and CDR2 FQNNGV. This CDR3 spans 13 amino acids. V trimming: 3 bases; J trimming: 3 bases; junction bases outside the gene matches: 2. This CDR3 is CASSLGQNYEQYF. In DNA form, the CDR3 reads TGTGCCAGCAGCTTGGGACAGAACTACGAGCAGTACTTC. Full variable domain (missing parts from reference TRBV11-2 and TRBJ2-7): EAGVAQSPRYKIIEKRQSVAFWCNPISGHATLYWYQQILGQGPKLLIQFQNNGVVDDSQLPKDRFSAERLKGVDSTLKIQPAKLEDSAVYLCASSLGQNYEQYFGPGTRLTVT.

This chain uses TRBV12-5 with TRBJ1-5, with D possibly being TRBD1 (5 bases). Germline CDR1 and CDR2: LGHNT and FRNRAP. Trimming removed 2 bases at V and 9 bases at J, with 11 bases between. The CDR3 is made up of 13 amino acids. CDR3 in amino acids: CASGLNGAGPQHF. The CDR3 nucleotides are TGTGCTAGTGGTTTGAATGGGGCAGGGCCCCAGCATTTT.

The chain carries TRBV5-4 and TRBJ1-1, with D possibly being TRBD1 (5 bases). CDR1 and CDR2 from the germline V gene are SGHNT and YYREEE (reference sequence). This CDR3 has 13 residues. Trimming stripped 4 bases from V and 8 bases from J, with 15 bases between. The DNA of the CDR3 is TGTGCCAGCAGCGCTTCGGAAGACAGCGAAGCTTTCTTT. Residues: CASSASEDSEAFF.

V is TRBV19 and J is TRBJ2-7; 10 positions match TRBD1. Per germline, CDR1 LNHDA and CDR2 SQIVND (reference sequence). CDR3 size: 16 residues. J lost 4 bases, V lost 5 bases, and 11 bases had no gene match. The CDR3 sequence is CASSHGPDRGWYEQYF. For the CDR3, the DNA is TGTGCCAGTAGTCACGGTCCGGACAGGGGGTGGTACGAGCAGTACTTC.

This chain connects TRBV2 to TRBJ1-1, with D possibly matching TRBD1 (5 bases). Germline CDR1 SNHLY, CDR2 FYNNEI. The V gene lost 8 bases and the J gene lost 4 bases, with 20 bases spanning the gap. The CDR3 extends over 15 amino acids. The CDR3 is CASLKEGPGGTEAFF. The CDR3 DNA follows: TGTGCCAGCCTCAAAGAGGGGCCGGGGGGCACTGAAGCTTTCTTT.

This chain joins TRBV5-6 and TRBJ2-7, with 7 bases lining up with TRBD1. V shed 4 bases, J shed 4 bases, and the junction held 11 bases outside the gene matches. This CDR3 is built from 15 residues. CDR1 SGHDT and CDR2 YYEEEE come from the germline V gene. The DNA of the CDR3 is TGTGCCAGCAGCCCGGAGGAAAGGGGGCGGTACGAGCAGTACTTC. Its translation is CASSPEERGRYEQYF.

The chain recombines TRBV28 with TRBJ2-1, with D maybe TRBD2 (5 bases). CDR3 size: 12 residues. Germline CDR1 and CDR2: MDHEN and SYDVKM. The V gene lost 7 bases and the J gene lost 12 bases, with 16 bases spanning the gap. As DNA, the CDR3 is TGTGCCAGCACCACTGAACTTCGGGGGCAGTTCTTC. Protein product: CASTTELRGQFF.

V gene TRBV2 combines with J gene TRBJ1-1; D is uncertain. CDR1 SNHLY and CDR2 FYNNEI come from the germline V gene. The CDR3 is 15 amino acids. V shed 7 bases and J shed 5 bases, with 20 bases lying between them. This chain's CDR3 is CASMGNVEVGTEAFF. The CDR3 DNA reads TGTGCCAGCATGGGGAACGTGGAGGTGGGGACTGAAGCTTTCTTT.

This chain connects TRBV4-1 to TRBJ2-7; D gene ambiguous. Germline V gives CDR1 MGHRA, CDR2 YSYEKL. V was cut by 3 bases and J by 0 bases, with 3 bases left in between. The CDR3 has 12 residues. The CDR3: CASSQSSYEQYF. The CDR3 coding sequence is TGCGCCAGCAGCCAGAGCTCCTACGAGCAGTACTTC.

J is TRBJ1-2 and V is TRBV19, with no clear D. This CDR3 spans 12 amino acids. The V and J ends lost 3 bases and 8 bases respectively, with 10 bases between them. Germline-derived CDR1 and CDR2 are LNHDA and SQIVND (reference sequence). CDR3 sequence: CASSIIGEGYTF. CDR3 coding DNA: TGTGCCAGTAGTATTATTGGGGAGGGCTACACCTTC.

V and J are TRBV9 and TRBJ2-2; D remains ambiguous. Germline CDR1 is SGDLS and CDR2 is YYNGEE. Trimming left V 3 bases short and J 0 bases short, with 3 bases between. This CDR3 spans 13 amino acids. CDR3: CASSEPNTGELFF. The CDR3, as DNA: TGTGCCAGCAGCGAGCCGAACACCGGGGAGCTGTTTTTT. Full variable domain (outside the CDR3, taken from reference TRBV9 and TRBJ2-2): DSGVTQTPKHLITATGQRVTLRCSPRSGDLSVYWYQQSLDQGLQFLIQYYNGEERAKGNILERFSAQQFPDLHSELNLSSLELGDSALYFCASSEPNTGELFFGEGSRLTVL.

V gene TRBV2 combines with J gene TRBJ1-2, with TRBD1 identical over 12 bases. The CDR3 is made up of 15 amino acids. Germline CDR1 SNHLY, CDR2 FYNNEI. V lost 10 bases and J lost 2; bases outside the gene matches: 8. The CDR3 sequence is CATRDRGRLNYGYTF. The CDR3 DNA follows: TGTGCCACCCGGGACAGGGGGCGCCTGAACTATGGCTACACCTTC.

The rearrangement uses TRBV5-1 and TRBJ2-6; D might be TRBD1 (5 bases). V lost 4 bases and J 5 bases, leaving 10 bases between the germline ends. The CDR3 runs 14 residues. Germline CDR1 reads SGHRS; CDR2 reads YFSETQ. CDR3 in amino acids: CASSLRDRANVLTF. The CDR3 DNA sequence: TGCGCCAGCAGCCTCAGGGATAGGGCCAACGTCCTGACTTTC. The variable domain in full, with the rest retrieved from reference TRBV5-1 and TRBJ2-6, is KAGVTQTPRYLIKTRGQQVTLSCSPISGHRSVSWYQQTPGQGLQFLFEYFSETQRNKGNFPGRFSGRQFSNSRSEMNVSTLELGDSALYLCASSLRDRANVLTFGAGSRLTVL.

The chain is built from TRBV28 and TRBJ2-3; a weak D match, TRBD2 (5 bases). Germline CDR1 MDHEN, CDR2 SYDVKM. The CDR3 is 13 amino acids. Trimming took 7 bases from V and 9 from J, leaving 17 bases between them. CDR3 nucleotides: TGTGCCAGCACCATCAGTACTAGTCCCACGCAGTATTTT. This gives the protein CASTISTSPTQYF.

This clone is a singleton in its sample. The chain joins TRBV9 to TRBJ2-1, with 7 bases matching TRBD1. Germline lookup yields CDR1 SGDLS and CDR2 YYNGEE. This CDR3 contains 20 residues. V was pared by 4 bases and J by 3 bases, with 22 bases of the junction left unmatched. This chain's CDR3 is CASSTRQGTPSLKIYNEQFF. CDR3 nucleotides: TGTGCCAGCAGCACCCGACAGGGAACCCCTTCCCTTAAGATCTACAATGAGCAGTTCTTC.

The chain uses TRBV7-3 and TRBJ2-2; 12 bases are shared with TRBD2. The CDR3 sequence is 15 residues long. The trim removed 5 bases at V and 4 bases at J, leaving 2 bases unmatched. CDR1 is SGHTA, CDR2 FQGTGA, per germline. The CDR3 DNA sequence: TGTGCCAGCAGCCCTAGCGGGGGGGGCACCGGGGAGCTGTTTTTT. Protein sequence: CASSPSGGGTGELFF. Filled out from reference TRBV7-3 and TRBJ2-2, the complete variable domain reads GAGVSQTPSNKVTEKGKYVELRCDPISGHTALYWYRQSLGQGPEFLIYFQGTGAADDSGLPNDRFFAVRPEGSVSTLKIQRTERGDSAVYLCASSPSGGGTGELFFGEGSRLTVL.

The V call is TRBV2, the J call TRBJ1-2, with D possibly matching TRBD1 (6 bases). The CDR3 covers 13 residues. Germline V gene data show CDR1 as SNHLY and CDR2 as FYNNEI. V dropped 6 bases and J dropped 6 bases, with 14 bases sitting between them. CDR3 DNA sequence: TGTGCCAGCAGCATGGACAGCGCCCATGGCTACACCTTC. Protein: CASSMDSAHGYTF. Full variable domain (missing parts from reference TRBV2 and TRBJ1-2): EPEVTQTPSHQVTQMGQEVILRCVPISNHLYFYWYRQILGQKVEFLVSFYNNEISEKSEIFDDQFSVERPDGSNFTLKIRSTKLEDSAMYFCASSMDSAHGYTFGSGTRLTVV.

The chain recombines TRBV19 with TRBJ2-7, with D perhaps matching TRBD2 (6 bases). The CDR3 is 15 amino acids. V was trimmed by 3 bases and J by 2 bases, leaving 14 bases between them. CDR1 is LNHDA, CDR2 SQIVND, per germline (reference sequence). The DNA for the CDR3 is TGTGCCAGTAGTATTTCCGACCGGGGGACCTACGAGCAGTACTTC. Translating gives CASSISDRGTYEQYF.

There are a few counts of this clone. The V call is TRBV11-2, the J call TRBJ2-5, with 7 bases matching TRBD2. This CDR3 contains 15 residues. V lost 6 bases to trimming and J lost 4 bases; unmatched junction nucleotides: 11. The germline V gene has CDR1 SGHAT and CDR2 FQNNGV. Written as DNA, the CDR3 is TGTGCCAGCAGAAGCCCTTTGGGAGGGTTAGAGACCCAGTACTTC. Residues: CASRSPLGGLETQYF.

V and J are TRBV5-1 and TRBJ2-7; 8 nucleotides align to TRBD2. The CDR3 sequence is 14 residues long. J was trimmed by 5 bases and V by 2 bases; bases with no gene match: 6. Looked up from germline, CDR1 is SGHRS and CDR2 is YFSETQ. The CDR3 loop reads CASSLRRGGDEQYF. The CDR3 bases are TGCGCCAGCAGCTTACGACGGGGGGGCGACGAGCAGTACTTC.

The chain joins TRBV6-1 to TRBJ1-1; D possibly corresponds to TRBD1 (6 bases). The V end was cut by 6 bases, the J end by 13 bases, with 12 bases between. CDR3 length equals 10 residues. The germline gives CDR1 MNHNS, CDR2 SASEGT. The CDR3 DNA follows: TGTGCCAGCAGAGAAAACAGGGTTTTCTTT. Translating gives CASRENRVFF.

CDR3 in DNA: TGTGCCAGCAGCTCTGGGGACAGGTACGAGCAGTACTTC. Amino acids: CASSSGDRYEQYF. This chain connects TRBV7-9 to TRBJ2-7, with 8 bases matching TRBD1. After removal of 4 bases from V and 4 bases from J, the junction contained 3 bases not matched to a gene. Per the germline V gene, CDR1 is SEHNR and CDR2 is FQNEAQ (reference sequence). The CDR3 contains 13 residues.

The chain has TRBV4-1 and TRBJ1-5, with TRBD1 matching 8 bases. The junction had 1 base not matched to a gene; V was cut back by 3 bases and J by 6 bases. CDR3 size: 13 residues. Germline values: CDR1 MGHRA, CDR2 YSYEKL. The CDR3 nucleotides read TGCGCCAGCAGCCATGACAGGGGTCAGCCCCAGCATTTT. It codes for CASSHDRGQPQHF.